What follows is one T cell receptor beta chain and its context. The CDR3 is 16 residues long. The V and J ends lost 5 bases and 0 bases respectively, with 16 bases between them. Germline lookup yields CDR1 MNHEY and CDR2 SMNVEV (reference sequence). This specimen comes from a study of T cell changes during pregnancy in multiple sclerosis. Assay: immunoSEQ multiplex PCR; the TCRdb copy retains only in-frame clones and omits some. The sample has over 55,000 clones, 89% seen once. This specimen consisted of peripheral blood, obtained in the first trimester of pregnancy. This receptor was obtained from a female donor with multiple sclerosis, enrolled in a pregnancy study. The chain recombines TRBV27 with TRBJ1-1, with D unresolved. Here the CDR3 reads CASSLQPPIMNTEAFF. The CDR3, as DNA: TGTGCCAGCAGTCTCCAACCGCCTATAATGAACACTGAAGCTTTCTTT.